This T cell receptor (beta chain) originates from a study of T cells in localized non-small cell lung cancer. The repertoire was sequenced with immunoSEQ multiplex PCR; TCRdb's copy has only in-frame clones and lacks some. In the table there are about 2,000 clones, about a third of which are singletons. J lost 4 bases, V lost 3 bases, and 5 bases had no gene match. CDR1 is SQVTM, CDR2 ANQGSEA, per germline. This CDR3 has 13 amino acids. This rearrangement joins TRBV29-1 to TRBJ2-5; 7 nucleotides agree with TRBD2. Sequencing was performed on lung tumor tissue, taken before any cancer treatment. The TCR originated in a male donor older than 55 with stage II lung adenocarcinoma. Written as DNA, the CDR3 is TGCAGCGTTGACTATCGGGGGGTAGAGACCCAGTACTTC. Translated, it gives CSVDYRGVETQYF.